The 8 T cell receptor beta chains below all came from one sample that was sequenced in a study of blood T cell repertoires in COVID-19. The assay was immunoSEQ multiplex PCR, and TCRdb's table has in-frame clones only and misses some. The sample consists of around 150,000 clones, over 80% of them appearing once. The sample taken for sequencing was PBMCs or T cells enriched from blood (not recorded which). All receptors come from a woman aged 60 to 75 who had recovered from COVID-19.

This chain uses TRBV24-1 with TRBJ1-5, with 9 bases that match TRBD1. V lost 5 bases and J lost 6; bases outside the gene matches: 1. Germline V lookup: CDR1 KGHDR, CDR2 SFDVKD. The CDR3 extends over 13 amino acids. The CDR3 region is CATSGQGVQPQHF. The CDR3 bases are TGTGCCACCAGTGGACAGGGGGTTCAGCCCCAGCATTTT.

The genes are TRBV4-1 and TRBJ1-2, with TRBD1 matching 9 bases. The junction had 7 bases not matched to a gene; V was cut back by 3 bases and J by 2 bases. The V gene's germline CDR1 is MGHRA and CDR2 YSYEKL. The length of the CDR3 is 16 residues. In nucleotides, the CDR3 is TGCGCCAGCAGCCACCCCGGGACAGGGCCGAACTATGGCTACACCTTC. This translates into CASSHPGTGPNYGYTF.

V is TRBV19 and J is TRBJ1-2; the match to TRBD1 covers 7 bases. Germline V lookup: CDR1 LNHDA, CDR2 SQIVND (reference sequence). The CDR3 has 13 residues. J lost 6 bases, V lost 4 bases, and 5 bases had no gene match. The CDR3 loop is CASSKFDRDGYTF. The CDR3 DNA follows: TGTGCCAGTAGTAAGTTCGACAGGGATGGCTACACCTTC.

The J gene is TRBJ1-3, the V gene TRBV5-1, with 9 bases aligning to TRBD1. This CDR3 is 16 amino acids long. Germline CDR1 reads SGHRS; CDR2 reads YFSETQ. V shed 4 bases and J 0 bases; nucleotides not matched to a gene: 5. The CDR3 sequence is CASSQMTGGSGNTIYF. For the CDR3, the DNA is TGCGCCAGCAGCCAAATGACAGGGGGCTCTGGAAACACCATATATTTT.

In this sample, this clone turned up a few times. The rearrangement uses TRBV5-1 and TRBJ1-3, with D hard to call. Deletions cut 0 bases from V and 0 bases from J, with 7 bases between. Germline V gives CDR1 SGHRS, CDR2 YFSETQ. The CDR3 extends over 15 amino acids. In nucleotides, the CDR3 is TGCGCCAGCAGCTTGGGTCAGGCCTCTGGAAACACCATATATTTT. Its protein product is CASSLGQASGNTIYF.

The CDR3 sequence is CASSSGQGLEQYF. The CDR3 nucleotides are TGTGCCAGCAGTTCGGGACAGGGGCTTGAGCAGTACTTC. The chain carries TRBV28 and TRBJ2-7; TRBD1 matches at 10 bases. Germline assignment: CDR1 MDHEN and CDR2 SYDVKM. CDR3 length: 13 amino acids. J was trimmed by 7 bases and V by 4 bases; bases with no gene match: 4.

J is TRBJ1-4 and V is TRBV6-1, with 7 bases that match TRBD1. The V gene's germline CDR1 is MNHNS and CDR2 SASEGT. The trim removed 2 bases at V and 4 bases at J, leaving 7 bases unmatched. CDR3 size: 16 residues. CDR3 loop: CASSEQGTVNNEKLFF. For the CDR3, the DNA is TGTGCCAGCAGTGAACAGGGGACAGTGAATAATGAAAAACTGTTTTTT.

The genes are TRBV28 and TRBJ1-2; D ambiguous. The CDR3 is 14 amino acids. Trimming took off 2 bases at V and 0 bases at J, with 7 bases between the two ends. CDR1 MDHEN and CDR2 SYDVKM come from the germline V gene. In DNA form, the CDR3 reads TGTGCCAGCAGTTTAGGGCACTCTAACTATGGCTACACCTTC. It translates to CASSLGHSNYGYTF.